This TCR beta chain was captured by sequencing in a study of blood T cell repertoires in COVID-19. Profiled with immunoSEQ multiplex PCR; TCRdb holds only in-frame clones, not every one. The data contain 180,000 or so clones, around four fifths of them seen just once; the ten biggest clones take up about 4%. The CDR3 sequence is 13 residues long. CDR1 is LNHNV and CDR2 is YYDKDF in the germline V gene (reference sequence). The germline V and J ends were trimmed by 3 bases and 7 bases, with 13 bases remaining between them. The sequenced sample was PBMCs or T cells enriched from blood (not recorded which). The V call is TRBV15, the J call TRBJ2-7; D is unresolved. The receptor was isolated from a woman between 45 and 60 years old in a cohort exposed to, infected with or recovered from COVID-19 (not recorded which). CDR3 sequence (DNA): TGTGCCACCAGCAGTGGTTCGCAGAGGGAGCAGTACTTC. Protein sequence: CATSSGSQREQYF.